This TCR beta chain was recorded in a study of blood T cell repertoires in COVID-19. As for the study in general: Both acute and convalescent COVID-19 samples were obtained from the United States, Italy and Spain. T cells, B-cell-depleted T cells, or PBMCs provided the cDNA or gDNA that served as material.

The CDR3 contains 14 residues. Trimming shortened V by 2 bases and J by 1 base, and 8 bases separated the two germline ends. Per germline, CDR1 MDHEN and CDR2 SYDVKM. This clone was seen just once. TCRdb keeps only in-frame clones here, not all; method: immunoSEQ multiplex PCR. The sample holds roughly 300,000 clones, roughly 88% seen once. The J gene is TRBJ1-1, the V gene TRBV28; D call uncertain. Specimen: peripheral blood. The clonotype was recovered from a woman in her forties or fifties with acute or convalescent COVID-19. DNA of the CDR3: TGTGCCAGCAGTTTAATGTACGGGAACACTGAAGCTTTCTTT. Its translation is CASSLMYGNTEAFF.